These T cell receptor beta chains were read from a single sample in a study of blood T cell repertoires in COVID-19. Generated by immunoSEQ multiplex PCR, the TCRdb table keeps only in-frame clones and is missing some. The sample includes fewer than 350,000 clones, approximately 89% of them seen just once. Material for sequencing was PBMCs or T cells enriched from blood (not recorded which). The receptors here all came from a woman aged 35 to 49 who had recovered from COVID-19. Each CDR3 is given without its conserved first and last residue. The order of the fields is V gene, J gene, D gene, CDR3 protein. A D gene is named only where the DNA matches it firmly.

V: TRBV12-5; J: TRBJ2-1; D: TRBD2; CDR3: ASEVAGGNNEQF
V: TRBV5-1; J: TRBJ2-1; D: NA; CDR3: ASSVQGYEQF
V: TRBV7-2; J: TRBJ2-5; D: NA; CDR3: ASTLGAQETQY
V: TRBV6-5; J: TRBJ2-4; D: TRBD1; CDR3: ASSTRDRVSIQY
V: TRBV29-1; J: TRBJ2-1; D: TRBD2; CDR3: SGTSGSLDEQF
V: TRBV11-3; J: TRBJ1-2; D: TRBD1; CDR3: ASSSAGTGAGGYT
V: TRBV28; J: TRBJ1-1; D: NA; CDR3: ASSLFLVNTEAF
V: TRBV29-1; J: TRBJ2-7; D: NA; CDR3: SVRTGYSYEQY
V: TRBV4-1; J: TRBJ2-7; D: NA; CDR3: ASSQPFGGRDEQY
V: TRBV19; J: TRBJ1-5; D: TRBD1; CDR3: ASSTPGQVGNQPQH
V: TRBV3-1/TRBV3-2; J: TRBJ2-5; D: TRBD2; CDR3: ASSLGTSGVGETQY
V: TRBV24-1; J: TRBJ2-1; D: NA; CDR3: ATSDRPGPQSRYNEQF
V: TRBV28; J: TRBJ2-3; D: TRBD1; CDR3: ASSLTGTGADTQY
V: TRBV19; J: TRBJ2-4; D: NA; CDR3: ASSLEGTNIQY
V: TRBV11-2; J: TRBJ2-5; D: NA; CDR3: ASSLVTSYETQY
V: TRBV12-3/TRBV12-4; J: TRBJ2-7; D: NA; CDR3: ANPNISYEQY
V: TRBV2; J: TRBJ1-2; D: NA; CDR3: ASSVRTAYGYT
V: TRBV27; J: TRBJ2-1; D: TRBD2; CDR3: ASSLYLASGGEQF
V: TRBV30; J: TRBJ1-1; D: NA; CDR3: AWRKGGTGMNTEAF
V: TRBV7-2; J: TRBJ1-5; D: TRBD1; CDR3: ASSYTGDNQPQH
V: TRBV5-1; J: TRBJ2-1; D: TRBD2; CDR3: ASSSPSSGDPNEQF
V: TRBV19; J: TRBJ2-7; D: NA; CDR3: ASSIDGEVPYEQY
V: TRBV6-2/TRBV6-3; J: TRBJ1-2; D: TRBD1; CDR3: ASSYSPDRPGYT